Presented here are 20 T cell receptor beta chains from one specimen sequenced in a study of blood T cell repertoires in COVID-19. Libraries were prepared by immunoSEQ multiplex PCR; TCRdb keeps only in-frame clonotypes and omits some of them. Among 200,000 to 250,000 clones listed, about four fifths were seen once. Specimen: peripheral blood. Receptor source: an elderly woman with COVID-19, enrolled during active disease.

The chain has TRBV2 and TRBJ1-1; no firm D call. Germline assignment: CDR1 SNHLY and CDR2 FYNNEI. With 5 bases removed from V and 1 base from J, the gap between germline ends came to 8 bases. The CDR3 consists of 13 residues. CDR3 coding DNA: TGTGCCAGCAGTCCCCAGGAGAACACTGAAGCTTTCTTT. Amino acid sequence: CASSPQENTEAFF.

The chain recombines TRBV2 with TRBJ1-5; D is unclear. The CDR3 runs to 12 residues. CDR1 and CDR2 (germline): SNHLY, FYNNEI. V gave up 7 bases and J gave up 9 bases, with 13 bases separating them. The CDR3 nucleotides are TGTGCCAGCACCCTGCCCCGGGGGCCCCAGCATTTT. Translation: CASTLPRGPQHF.

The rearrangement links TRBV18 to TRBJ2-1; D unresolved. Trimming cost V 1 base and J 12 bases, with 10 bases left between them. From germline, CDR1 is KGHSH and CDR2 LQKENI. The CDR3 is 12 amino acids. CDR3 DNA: TGTGCCAGCTCACCACGCTCCATCGGGCAGTTCTTC. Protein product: CASSPRSIGQFF.

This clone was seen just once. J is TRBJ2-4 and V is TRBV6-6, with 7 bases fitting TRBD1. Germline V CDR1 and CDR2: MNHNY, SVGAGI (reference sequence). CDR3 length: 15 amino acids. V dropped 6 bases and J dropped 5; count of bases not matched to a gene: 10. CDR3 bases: TGTGCCAGCAGGATGTATAAGGGACAGCAAAACATTCAGTACTTC. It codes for CASRMYKGQQNIQYF.

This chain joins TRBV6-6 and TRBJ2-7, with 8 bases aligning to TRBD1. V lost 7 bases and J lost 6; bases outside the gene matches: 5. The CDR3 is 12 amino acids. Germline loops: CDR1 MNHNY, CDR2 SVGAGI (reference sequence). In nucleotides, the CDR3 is TGTGCCAGCACCATAGACAGGGGCGAGCAGTACTTC. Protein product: CASTIDRGEQYF.

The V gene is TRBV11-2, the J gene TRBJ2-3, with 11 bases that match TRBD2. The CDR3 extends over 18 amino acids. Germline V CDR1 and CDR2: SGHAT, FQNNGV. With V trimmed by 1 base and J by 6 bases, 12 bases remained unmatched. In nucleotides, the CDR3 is TGTGCCAGCAGCTTAGCTGGGGACAGGGTAGCGGGAGGGGATACGCAGTATTTT. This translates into CASSLAGDRVAGGDTQYF.

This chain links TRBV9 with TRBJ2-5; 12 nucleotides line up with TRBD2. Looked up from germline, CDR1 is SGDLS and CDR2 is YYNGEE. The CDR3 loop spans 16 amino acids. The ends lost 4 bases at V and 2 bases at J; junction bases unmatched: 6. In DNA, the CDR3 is TGTGCCAGCAGCCACACTAGCGGGGGGCTTCAAGAGACCCAGTACTTC. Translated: CASSHTSGGLQETQYF.

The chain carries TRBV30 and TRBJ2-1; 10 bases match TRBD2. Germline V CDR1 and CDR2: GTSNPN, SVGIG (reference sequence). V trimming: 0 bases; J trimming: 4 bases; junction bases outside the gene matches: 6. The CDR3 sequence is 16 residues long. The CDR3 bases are TGTGCCTGGAGTGTGGGTAGGACTAGCGGTTACAATGAGCAGTTCTTC. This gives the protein CAWSVGRTSGYNEQFF.

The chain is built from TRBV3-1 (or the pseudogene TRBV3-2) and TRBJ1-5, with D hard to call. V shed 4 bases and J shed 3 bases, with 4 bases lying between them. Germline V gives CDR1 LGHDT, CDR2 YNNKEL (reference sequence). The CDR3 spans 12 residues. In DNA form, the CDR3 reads TGTGCCAGCAGCCCGTACAATCAGCCCCAGCATTTT. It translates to CASSPYNQPQHF.

CDR3 nucleotide sequence: TGTGCCAGCAGTTACACGGTGGGCAGCTCCTACAATGAGCAGTTCTTC. Translated: CASSYTVGSSYNEQFF. This chain links TRBV6-5 with TRBJ2-1; D ambiguous. The CDR3 runs to 16 residues. The V end lost 2 bases, the J end lost 0 bases, and 11 bases lay between the germline ends. Germline-derived CDR1 and CDR2 are MNHEY and SVGAGI.

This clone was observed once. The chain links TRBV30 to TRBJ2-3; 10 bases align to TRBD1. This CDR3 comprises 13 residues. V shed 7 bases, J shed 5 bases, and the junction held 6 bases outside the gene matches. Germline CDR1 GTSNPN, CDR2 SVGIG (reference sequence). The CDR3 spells CAFDRGRGDTQYF. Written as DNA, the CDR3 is TGTGCCTTCGACAGGGGGCGGGGAGATACGCAGTATTTT.

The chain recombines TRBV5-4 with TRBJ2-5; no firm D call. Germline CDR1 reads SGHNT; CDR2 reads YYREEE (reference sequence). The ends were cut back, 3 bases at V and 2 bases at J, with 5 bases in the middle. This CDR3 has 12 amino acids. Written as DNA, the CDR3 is TGTGCCAGCAGCTATCCTCAAGAGACCCAGTACTTC. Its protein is CASSYPQETQYF.

The CDR3: CASGLDTKTGQLNTEAFF. CDR3 nucleotides: TGTGCTAGTGGTTTGGACACTAAAACCGGACAGCTGAACACTGAAGCTTTCTTT. The genes are TRBV12-5 and TRBJ1-1, with D possibly TRBD1 on 6 matching bases. Per the germline V gene, CDR1 is LGHNT and CDR2 is FRNRAP. The CDR3 contains 18 residues. Trimming shortened V by 1 base and J by 0 bases, and 18 bases separated the two germline ends.

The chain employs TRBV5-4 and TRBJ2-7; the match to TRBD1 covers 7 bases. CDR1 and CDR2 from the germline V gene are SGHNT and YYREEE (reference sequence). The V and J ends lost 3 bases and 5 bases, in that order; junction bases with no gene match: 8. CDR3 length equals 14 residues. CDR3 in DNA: TGTGCCAGCAGCTCACAGGGGCCGCGGGACGAGCAGTACTTC. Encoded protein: CASSSQGPRDEQYF.

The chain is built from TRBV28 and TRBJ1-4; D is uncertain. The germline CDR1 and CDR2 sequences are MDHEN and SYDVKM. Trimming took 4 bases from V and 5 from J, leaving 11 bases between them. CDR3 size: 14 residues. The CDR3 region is CASSSGGSNEKLFF. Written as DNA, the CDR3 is TGTGCCAGCAGTTCGGGAGGTTCGAATGAAAAACTGTTTTTT.

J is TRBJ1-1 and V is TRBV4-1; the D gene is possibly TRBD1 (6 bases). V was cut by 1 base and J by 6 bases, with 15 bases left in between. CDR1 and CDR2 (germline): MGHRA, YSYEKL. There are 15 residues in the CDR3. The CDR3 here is CASSQVNRVGPEAFF. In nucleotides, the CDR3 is TGCGCCAGCAGCCAAGTTAACAGGGTCGGCCCTGAAGCTTTCTTT.

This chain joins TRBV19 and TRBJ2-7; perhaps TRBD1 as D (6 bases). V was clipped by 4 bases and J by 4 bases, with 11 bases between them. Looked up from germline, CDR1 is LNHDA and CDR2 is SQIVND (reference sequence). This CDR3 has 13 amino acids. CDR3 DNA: TGTGCCAGTAGTAGGACAGAATTTTACGAGCAGTACTTC. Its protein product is CASSRTEFYEQYF.

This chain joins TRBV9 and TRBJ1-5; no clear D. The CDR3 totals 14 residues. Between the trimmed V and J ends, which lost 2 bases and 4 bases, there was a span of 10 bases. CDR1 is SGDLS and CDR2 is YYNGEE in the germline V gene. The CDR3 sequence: CASSVDGGNQPQHF. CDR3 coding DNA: TGTGCCAGCAGCGTTGACGGAGGGAATCAGCCCCAGCATTTT.

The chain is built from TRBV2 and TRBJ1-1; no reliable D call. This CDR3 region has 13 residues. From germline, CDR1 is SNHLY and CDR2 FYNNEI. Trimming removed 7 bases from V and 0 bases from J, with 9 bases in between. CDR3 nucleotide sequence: TGTGCCAGCACCGAGTCGGTGAACACTGAAGCTTTCTTT. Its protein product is CASTESVNTEAFF.

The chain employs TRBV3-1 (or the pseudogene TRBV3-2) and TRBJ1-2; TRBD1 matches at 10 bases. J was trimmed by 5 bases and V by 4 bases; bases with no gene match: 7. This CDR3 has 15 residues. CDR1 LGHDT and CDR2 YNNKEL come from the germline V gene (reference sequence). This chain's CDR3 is CASSRGGGQGYGYTF. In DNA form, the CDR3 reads TGTGCCAGCAGCCGAGGGGGGGGACAGGGGTATGGCTACACCTTC.